The sequence of this T cell receptor beta chain was determined in a study of blood T cell repertoires in COVID-19. The CDR3 consists of 15 residues. Trimming at V came to 2 bases and at J to 0 bases, leaving 0 bases not matched to a gene. Germline CDR1 reads MDHEN; CDR2 reads SYDVKM. As to this clone: This sample includes further DNA sequences coding for the same CDR3.

The protocol was immunoSEQ multiplex PCR, while the TCRdb copy is restricted to in-frame clones and leaves out a portion. The sample shows about 100,000 clones, about nine tenths of them seen only once. The chain links TRBV28 to TRBJ1-4; 7 nucleotides agree with TRBD1. This sequence was found in a woman in her 50s with COVID-19, enrolled during active disease. Specimen: peripheral blood. CDR3 coding DNA: TGTGCCAGCAGTTTACAGGGGGCAACTAATGAAAAACTGTTTTTT. This codes for CASSLQGATNEKLFF.